The 15 T cell receptor beta chains below were found in one sample sequenced in a study of regulatory T cells in long-lasting Graves disease (dated by TCRdb to the early 2020s). The library was prepared using multiplex PCR. For sequencing, an Illumina HiSeq 4000 was employed. TCR beta libraries were built with iRepertoire HTBI primers and Arm-PCR amplification of CDR3 regions. In TCRdb, the public reads were trimmed at Q25 with fastp and aligned with MiXCR, with productive beta chains retained. Every distinct CDR3 protein forms one entry, paired with its most common genes and DNA. The sample profile shows some 450,000 distinct CDR3 sequences; roughly a quarter of them were found once. The ten top clones hold about a quarter of the sample. This sample's time point label indicates: persistent/refractory GD, antithyroid drugs over 5 years with positive TRAb. RNA was extracted from PBMCs in TRIzol for both TCR sequencing and RNA sequencing.

The material sequenced was peripheral blood mononuclear cells (PBMCs), taken when the disease was refractory, from a patient treated with antithyroid drugs. These receptors all stem from a female donor with Graves disease.

This clonotype came up many times. This chain connects TRBV28 to TRBJ2-7; a weak D match, TRBD2 (6 bases). The germline gives CDR1 MDHEN, CDR2 SYDVKM. The germline V and J ends were trimmed by 2 bases and 6 bases, with 11 bases remaining between them. CDR3 size: 13 residues. This CDR3 is CASSLAGPGEQYF. The CDR3 bases are TGTGCCAGCAGTTTAGCGGGGCCGGGCGAGCAGTACTTC.

This chain connects TRBV7-9 to TRBJ2-2; possible D gene TRBD1, 5 bases. V was cut by 1 base and J by 4 bases, with 13 bases left in between. The germline gives CDR1 SEHNR, CDR2 FQNEAQ (reference sequence). This CDR3 spans 16 amino acids. The CDR3 region has the DNA TGTGCCAGCAGCTTAGGAGAAGGGGAAAGCACCGGGGAGCTGTTTTTT. The encoded protein is CASSLGEGESTGELFF.

The rearrangement uses TRBV6-4 and TRBJ2-2, with 7 bases that match TRBD2. CDR1 MRHNA and CDR2 SNTAGT come from the germline V gene. The CDR3 consists of 14 residues. V lost 6 bases to trimming and J lost 3 bases; unmatched junction nucleotides: 4. This CDR3 reads CASRSTSDTGELFF. The CDR3 nucleotides are TGTGCCAGCAGAAGTACTAGCGACACCGGGGAGCTGTTTTTT.

The genes are TRBV14 and TRBJ2-5; D remains ambiguous. Trimming took 1 base from V and 1 from J, leaving 19 bases between them. This CDR3 has 18 residues. Germline V gene lookup returns CDR1 SGHDN and CDR2 FVKESK. The CDR3 reads CASSQGNILWRTQETQYF. The CDR3 DNA sequence: TGTGCCAGCAGCCAAGGGAATATATTGTGGCGGACCCAAGAGACCCAGTACTTC.

This clonotype was recorded many times. The V and J genes are TRBV12-3 or TRBV12-4 and TRBJ1-2; D may be TRBD1 (6 bases). The V gene lost 5 bases and the J gene lost 4 bases, with 17 bases spanning the gap. The CDR3 is 15 amino acids. CDR3 bases: TGTGCCAGCAGTACTACAGGGTCCTCCCCCTATGGCTACACCTTC. This sequence encodes CASSTTGSSPYGYTF.

V and J are TRBV5-4 and TRBJ1-1; possibly TRBD1 for D (5 bases). Trimming pared 0 bases from V and 7 bases from J, leaving 10 bases between. Germline lookup yields CDR1 SGHNT and CDR2 YYREEE (reference sequence). The CDR3 loop spans 13 amino acids. CDR3 coding DNA: TGTGCCAGCAGCTTGGGCAGGGAGGTTGAAGCTTTCTTT. The encoded protein is CASSLGREVEAFF.

V and J are TRBV10-3 and TRBJ1-3, with no clear D. From germline, CDR1 is ENHRY and CDR2 SYGVKD. The CDR3 has 15 amino acids. The V end lost 3 bases, the J end lost 0 bases, and 9 bases lay between the germline ends. The chain's CDR3 is CAISDQPSSGNTIYF. In DNA form, the CDR3 reads TGTGCCATCAGTGACCAGCCGAGCTCTGGAAACACCATATATTTT.

This clonotype was counted between two and nine times. The CDR3 DNA sequence: TGTGCCACCAGCAGAGATCTGGGTTCGGACACTGAAGCTTTCTTT. Translated, it gives CATSRDLGSDTEAFF. This chain connects TRBV15 to TRBJ1-1; no definite D call. Trimming removed 0 bases at V and 3 bases at J, with 11 bases between. The V gene's germline CDR1 is LNHNV and CDR2 YYDKDF (reference sequence). The CDR3 is 15 amino acids.

V is TRBV7-8 and J is TRBJ2-3, with unresolved D. This CDR3 is 19 amino acids long. The V and J ends lost 1 base and 1 base respectively, with 21 bases between them. The germline V gene has CDR1 SGHVS and CDR2 FQNEAQ. CDR3 nucleotide sequence: TGTGCCAGCAGCTTAGTGTCTAGGAGCATCACGTTGGGCACAGATACGCAGTATTTT. It yields the protein CASSLVSRSITLGTDTQYF.

The CDR3 DNA reads TGTGCCAGCAGTCTTCCGGGGGCAAAAGGGAATGAGCAGTTCTTC. Its protein is CASSLPGAKGNEQFF. The chain joins TRBV28 to TRBJ2-1, with D perhaps matching TRBD1 or TRBD2 (6 bases each). The V end was cut by 5 bases, the J end by 7 bases, with 18 bases between. The CDR3 consists of 15 residues. Germline-derived CDR1 and CDR2 are MDHEN and SYDVKM.

This clonotype was seen repeatedly, ten times or more. The J gene is TRBJ1-5, the V gene TRBV24-1; 9 nucleotides line up with TRBD1. Looked up from germline, CDR1 is KGHDR and CDR2 is SFDVKD. The CDR3 extends over 14 amino acids. Trimming removed 4 bases from V and 7 bases from J; junction bases left unmatched: 4. CDR3 sequence: CATSDTTGGQPQHF. The CDR3 region has the DNA TGTGCCACCAGTGACACGACAGGGGGACAGCCCCAGCATTTT.

The gene calls are TRBV7-6 and TRBJ2-7; maybe TRBD2 (6 bases). The CDR3 length is 17 residues. V was cut by 1 base and J by 4 bases, with 20 bases left in between. Germline loops: CDR1 SGHVS, CDR2 FNYEAQ. CDR3 sequence reads: CASSLETGGNVLYEQYF. The CDR3 bases are TGTGCCAGCAGCTTAGAGACTGGCGGGAACGTATTATACGAGCAGTACTTC.

Of note for this clonotype: Possible read error: a much larger clone is one base away. This chain uses TRBV29-1 with TRBJ2-5; D gene unclear. This CDR3 spans 13 amino acids. Germline-derived CDR1 and CDR2 are SQVTM and ANQGSEA. V was trimmed by 4 bases and J by 7 bases, leaving 16 bases between them. CDR3 amino acids: CSVGARSDGTQYF. The CDR3 nucleotides read TGCAGCGTTGGGGCTAGGAGCGACGGGACCCAGTACTTC.

This clonotype came up many times. V is TRBV2 and J is TRBJ2-6; 9 bases are shared with TRBD2. The germline V gene encodes CDR1 SNHLY and CDR2 FYNNEI. After removal of 6 bases from V and 0 bases from J, the junction contained 6 bases not matched to a gene. The CDR3 consists of 17 residues. The CDR3 here is CASRMTSGRSGANVLTF. The CDR3 DNA reads as TGTGCCAGCAGAATGACTAGCGGTCGCTCTGGGGCCAACGTCCTGACTTTC.

There are a few counts of this clonotype. The V and J genes are TRBV20-1 and TRBJ2-7; 7 bases agree with TRBD1. The V gene's germline CDR1 is DFQATT and CDR2 SNEGSKA (reference sequence). CDR3 length: 11 amino acids. CDR3 in amino acids: CSGTDSYEQYF. The CDR3 nucleotides read TGCAGCGGGACAGACAGCTACGAGCAGTACTTC.